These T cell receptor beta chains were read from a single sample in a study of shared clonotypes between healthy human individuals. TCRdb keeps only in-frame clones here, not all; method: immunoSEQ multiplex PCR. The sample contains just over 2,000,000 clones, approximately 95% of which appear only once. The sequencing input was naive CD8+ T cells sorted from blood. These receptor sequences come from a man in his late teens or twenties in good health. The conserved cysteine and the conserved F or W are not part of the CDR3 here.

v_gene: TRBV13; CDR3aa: ASSLVGDEQF
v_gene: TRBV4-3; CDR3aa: ASKRGPEPYSYEQY
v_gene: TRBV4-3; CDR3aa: ASSQETSGASTDTQY
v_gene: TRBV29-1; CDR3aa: SGTGVMNTEAF
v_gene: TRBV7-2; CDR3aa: ASSRDSYNEQF
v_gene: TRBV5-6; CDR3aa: ASSLYLAGAYNEQF
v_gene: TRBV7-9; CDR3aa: ASSDNYYTGELF
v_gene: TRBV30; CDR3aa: ALHSTSNEQF
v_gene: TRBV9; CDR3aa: ASSVTSGGYEQY
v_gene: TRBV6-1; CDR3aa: AVSTAQY
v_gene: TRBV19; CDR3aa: ASSAVVTGSNQPQH
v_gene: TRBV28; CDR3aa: ASDEDHTEAF
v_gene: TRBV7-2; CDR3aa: ASSLAGQPSYEQY
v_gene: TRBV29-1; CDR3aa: SVIPMGTYEQY
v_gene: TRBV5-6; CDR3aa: ASSLVEIRSEQY
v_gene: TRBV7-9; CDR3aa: ASSLDTSGEQF
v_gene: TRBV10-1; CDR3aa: ASSESVAGLNEQF
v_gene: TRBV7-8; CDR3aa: ASSPIGGMSSPLH
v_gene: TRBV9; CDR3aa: ASSVVGALDNEQF
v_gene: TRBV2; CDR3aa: ASSGEGGYGYT
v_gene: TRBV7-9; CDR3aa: ASSGREEANTGELF
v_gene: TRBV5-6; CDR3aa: ASSGRWTSGNEQF
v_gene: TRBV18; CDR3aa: ASSPGSSGRTSYNEQF
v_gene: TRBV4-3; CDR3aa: ASSRTSATNEKLF
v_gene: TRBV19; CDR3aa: ASSIDLENSPLH
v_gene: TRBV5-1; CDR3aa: ASSLGVAGVYEQY
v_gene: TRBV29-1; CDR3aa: SVEEPAGGIPGGYT
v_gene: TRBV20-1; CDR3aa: SANRVNEQF
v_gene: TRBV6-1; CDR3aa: ASSGRSEGLAGANVLT
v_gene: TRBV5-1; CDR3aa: ASSLGQGAAGELF
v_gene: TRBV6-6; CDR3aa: ASSYPKEGTNTEAF
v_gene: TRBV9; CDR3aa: ASTPSGAGEETQY
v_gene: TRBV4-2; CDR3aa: ASSQVEGGGFVEQY
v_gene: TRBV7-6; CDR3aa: ASSLGLSNQPQH
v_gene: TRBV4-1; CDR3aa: ASSQVPGTGYSETQY
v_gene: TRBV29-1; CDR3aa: SVEMNTEAF
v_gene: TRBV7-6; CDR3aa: ASTLDSGPGNEQF
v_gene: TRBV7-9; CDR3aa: ASSRGQGAGEQY
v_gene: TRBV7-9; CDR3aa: ASSSGTSHEQF
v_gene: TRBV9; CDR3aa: ASSVVGGEQF
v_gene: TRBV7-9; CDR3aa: ASSSYGPRDEQF
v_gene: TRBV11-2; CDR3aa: ASSLGYRTYEQY
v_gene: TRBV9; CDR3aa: ASSVAGPFGNEQF
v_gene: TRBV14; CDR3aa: ASSPDSHRTT
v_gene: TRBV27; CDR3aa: ASSPQGVRGTDTQY
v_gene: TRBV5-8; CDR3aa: ASSDRGLFYGYT
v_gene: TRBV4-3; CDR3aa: ASSQDRAGDQPQH
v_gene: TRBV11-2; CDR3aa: ASSLDASGVSSYEQY
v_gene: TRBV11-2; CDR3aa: ASTLPAGAYNEQF
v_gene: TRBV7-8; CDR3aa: ASSLSAGADEQY
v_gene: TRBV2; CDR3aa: ASSEAGDQGWAF
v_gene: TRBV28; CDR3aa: ASSLAGDINIQY
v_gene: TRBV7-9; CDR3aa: ASSSGQGDEQY
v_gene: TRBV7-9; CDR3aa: ASSLPSTYEQY
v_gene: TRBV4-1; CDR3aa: ASSQQGSYEQY
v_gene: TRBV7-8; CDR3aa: ASSRTTARLEQY
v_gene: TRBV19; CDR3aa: ASSIVGAGGYT
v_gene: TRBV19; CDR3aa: ASTPGLAGGEQY
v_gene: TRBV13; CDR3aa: ASSYGQGAQY